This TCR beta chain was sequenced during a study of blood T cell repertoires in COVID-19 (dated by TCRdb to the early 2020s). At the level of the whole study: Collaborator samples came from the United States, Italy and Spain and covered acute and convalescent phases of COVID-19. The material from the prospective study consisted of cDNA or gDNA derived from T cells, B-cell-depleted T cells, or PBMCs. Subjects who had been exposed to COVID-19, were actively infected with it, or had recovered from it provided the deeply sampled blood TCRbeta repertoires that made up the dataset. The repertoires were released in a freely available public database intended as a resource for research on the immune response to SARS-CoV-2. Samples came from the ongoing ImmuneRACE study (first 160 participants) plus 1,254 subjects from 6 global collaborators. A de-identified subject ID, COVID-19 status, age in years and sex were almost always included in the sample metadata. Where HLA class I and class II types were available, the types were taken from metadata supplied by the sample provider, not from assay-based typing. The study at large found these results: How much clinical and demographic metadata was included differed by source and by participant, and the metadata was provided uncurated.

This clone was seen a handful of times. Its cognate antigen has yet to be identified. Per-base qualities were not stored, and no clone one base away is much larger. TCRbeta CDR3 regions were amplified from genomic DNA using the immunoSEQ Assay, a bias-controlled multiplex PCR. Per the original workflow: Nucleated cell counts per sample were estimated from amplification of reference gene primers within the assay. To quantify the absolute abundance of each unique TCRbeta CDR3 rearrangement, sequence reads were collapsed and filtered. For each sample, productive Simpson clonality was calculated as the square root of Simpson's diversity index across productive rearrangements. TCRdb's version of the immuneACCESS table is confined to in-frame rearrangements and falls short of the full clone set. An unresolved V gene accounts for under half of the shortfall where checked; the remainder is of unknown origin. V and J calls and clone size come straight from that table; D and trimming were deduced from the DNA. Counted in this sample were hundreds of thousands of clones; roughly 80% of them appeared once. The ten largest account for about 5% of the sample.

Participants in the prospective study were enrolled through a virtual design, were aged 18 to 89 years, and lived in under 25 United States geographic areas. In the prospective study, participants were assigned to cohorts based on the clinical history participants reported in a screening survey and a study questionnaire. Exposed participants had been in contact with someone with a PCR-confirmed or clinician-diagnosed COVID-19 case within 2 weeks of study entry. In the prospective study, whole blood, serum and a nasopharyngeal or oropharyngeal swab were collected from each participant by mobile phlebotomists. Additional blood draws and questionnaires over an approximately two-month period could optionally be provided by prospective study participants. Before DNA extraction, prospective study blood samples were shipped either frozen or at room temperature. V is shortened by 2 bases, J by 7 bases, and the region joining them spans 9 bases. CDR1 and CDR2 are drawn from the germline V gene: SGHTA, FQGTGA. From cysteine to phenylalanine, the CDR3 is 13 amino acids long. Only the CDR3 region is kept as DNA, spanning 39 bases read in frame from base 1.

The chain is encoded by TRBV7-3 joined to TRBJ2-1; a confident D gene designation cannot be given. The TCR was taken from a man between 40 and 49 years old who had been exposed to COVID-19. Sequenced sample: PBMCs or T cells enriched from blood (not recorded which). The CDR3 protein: CASSLSYGNEQFF. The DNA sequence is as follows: TGTGCCAGCAGCTTATCCTACGGGAATGAGCAGTTCTTC. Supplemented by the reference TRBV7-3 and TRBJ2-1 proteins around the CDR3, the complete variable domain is GAGVSQTPSNKVTEKGKYVELRCDPISGHTALYWYRQSLGQGPEFLIYFQGTGAADDSGLPNDRFFAVRPEGSVSTLKIQRTERGDSAVYLCASSLSYGNEQFFGPGTRLTVL.